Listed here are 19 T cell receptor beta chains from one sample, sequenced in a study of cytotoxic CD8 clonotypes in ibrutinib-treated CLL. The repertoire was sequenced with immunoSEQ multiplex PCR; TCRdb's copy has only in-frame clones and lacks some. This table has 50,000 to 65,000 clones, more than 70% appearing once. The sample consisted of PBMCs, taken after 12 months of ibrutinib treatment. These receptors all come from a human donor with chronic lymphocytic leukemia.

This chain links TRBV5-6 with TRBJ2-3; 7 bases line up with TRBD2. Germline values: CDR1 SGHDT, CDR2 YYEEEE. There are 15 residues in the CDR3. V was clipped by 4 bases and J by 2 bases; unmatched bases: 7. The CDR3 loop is CASSPGTILTDTQYF. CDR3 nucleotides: TGTGCCAGCAGCCCCGGGACTATCCTCACAGATACGCAGTATTTT.

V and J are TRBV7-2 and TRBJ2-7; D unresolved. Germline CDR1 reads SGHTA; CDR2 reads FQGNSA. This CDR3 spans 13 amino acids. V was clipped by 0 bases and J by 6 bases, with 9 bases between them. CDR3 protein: CASSLARLSEQYF. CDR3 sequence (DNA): TGTGCCAGCAGCTTAGCCCGTCTTAGCGAGCAGTACTTC.

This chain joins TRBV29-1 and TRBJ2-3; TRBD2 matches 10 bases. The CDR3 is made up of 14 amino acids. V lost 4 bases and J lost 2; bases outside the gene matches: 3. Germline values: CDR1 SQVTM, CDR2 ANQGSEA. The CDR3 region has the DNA TGCAGCGTTGGTCTAGCGGGAGCCACAGATACGCAGTATTTT. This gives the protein CSVGLAGATDTQYF.

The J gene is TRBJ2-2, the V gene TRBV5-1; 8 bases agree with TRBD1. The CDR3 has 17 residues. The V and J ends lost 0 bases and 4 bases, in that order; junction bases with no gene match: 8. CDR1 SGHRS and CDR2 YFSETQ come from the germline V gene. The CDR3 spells CASSLAAGGAGTGELFF. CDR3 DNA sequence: TGCGCCAGCAGCTTGGCCGCAGGGGGCGCAGGCACCGGGGAGCTGTTTTTT. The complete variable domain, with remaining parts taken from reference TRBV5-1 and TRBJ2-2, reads KAGVTQTPRYLIKTRGQQVTLSCSPISGHRSVSWYQQTPGQGLQFLFEYFSETQRNKGNFPGRFSGRQFSNSRSEMNVSTLELGDSALYLCASSLAAGGAGTGELFFGEGSRLTVL.

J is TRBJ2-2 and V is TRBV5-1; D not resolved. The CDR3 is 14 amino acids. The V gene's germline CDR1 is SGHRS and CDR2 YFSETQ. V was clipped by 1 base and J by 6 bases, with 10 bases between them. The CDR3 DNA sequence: TGCGCCAGCAGCTTGTTTAGAAGCGCCGGGGAGCTGTTTTTT. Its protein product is CASSLFRSAGELFF.

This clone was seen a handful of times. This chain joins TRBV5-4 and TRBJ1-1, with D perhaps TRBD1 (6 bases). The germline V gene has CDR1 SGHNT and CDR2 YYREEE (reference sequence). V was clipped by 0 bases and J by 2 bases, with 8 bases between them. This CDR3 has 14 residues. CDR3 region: CASSLGTANTEAFF. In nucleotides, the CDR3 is TGTGCCAGCAGCTTGGGGACAGCCAACACTGAAGCTTTCTTT.

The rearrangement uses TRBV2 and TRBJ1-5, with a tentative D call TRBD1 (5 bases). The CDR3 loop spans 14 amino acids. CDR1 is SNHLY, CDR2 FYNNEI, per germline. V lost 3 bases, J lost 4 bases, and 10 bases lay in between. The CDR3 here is CASSDIQGNQPQHF. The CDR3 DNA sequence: TGTGCCAGCAGTGATATTCAGGGTAATCAGCCCCAGCATTTT.

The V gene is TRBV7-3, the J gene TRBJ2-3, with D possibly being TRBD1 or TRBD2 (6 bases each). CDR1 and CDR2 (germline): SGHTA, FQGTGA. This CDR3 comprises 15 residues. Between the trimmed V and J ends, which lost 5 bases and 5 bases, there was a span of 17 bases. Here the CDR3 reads CASSPNFRGQDTQYF. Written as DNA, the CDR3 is TGTGCCAGCAGCCCTAACTTTCGGGGGCAAGATACGCAGTATTTT.

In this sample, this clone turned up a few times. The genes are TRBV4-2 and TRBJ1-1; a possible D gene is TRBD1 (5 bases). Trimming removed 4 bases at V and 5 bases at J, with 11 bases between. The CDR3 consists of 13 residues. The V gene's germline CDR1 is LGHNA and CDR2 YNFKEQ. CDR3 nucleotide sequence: TGTGCCAGCAGCCGGCAGGGTCGGACTGAAGCTTTCTTT. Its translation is CASSRQGRTEAFF.

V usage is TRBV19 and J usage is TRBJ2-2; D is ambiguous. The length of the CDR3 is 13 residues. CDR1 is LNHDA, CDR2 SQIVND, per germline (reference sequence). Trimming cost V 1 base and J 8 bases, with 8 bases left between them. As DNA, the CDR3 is TGTGCCAGTAGTATAGCTCCCAGGGGGGAGCTGTTTTTT. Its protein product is CASSIAPRGELFF.

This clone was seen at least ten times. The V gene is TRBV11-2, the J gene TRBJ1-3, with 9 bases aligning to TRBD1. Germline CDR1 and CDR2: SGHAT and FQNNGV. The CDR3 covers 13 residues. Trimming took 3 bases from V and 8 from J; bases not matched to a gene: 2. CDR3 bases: TGTGCCAGCAGCTTCGGACAGGGGTACACCATATATTTT. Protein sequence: CASSFGQGYTIYF. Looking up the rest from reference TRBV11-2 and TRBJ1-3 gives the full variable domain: EAGVAQSPRYKIIEKRQSVAFWCNPISGHATLYWYQQILGQGPKLLIQFQNNGVVDDSQLPKDRFSAERLKGVDSTLKIQPAKLEDSAVYLCASSFGQGYTIYFGEGSWLTVV.

This chain's CDR3 is CASSRTGTDTDTQYF. DNA of the CDR3: TGTGCCAGCAGTAGAACCGGGACAGACACAGATACGCAGTATTTT. The genes are TRBV7-8 and TRBJ2-3; 7 bases are shared with TRBD1. Germline lookup yields CDR1 SGHVS and CDR2 FQNEAQ. After removal of 6 bases from V and 2 bases from J, the junction contained 8 bases not matched to a gene. CDR3 length equals 15 residues.

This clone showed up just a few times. The CDR3 here is CASSLALAGVTEQFF. The CDR3 coding sequence is TGTGCCAGCAGCTTGGCGCTAGCGGGAGTCACTGAGCAGTTCTTC. The rearrangement links TRBV5-4 to TRBJ2-1; 10 bases match TRBD2. In germline, CDR1 is SGHNT, CDR2 YYREEE (reference sequence). The junction had 6 bases not matched to a gene; V was cut back by 0 bases and J by 9 bases. The CDR3 has 15 residues.

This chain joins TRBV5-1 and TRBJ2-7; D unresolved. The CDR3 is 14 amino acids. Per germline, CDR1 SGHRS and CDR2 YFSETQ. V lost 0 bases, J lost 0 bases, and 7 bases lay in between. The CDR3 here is CASSLAPLSYEQYF. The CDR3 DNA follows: TGCGCCAGCAGCTTGGCGCCTCTCTCCTACGAGCAGTACTTC.

CDR3 protein: CASSTGLDNEKLFF. Here the CDR3 DNA reads TGCGCCAGCAGCACGGGGTTGGATAATGAAAAACTGTTTTTT. This chain links TRBV5-1 with TRBJ1-4; unclear D gene. Per germline, CDR1 SGHRS and CDR2 YFSETQ. V lost 4 bases and J lost 4, with 11 bases in between. The CDR3 totals 14 residues.

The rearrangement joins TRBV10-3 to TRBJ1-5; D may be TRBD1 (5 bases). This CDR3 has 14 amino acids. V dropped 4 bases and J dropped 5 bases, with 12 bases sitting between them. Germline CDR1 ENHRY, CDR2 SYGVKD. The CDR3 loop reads CAISGRQTDQPQHF. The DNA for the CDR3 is TGTGCCATCAGTGGGAGACAGACTGATCAGCCCCAGCATTTT.

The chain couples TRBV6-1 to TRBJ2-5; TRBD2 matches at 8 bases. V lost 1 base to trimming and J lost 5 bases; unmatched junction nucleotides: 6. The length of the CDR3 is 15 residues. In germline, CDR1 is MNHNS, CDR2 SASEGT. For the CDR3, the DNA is TGTGCCAGCAGTGAAGGGATAGCGGGAAGGGAGACCCAGTACTTC. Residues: CASSEGIAGRETQYF.

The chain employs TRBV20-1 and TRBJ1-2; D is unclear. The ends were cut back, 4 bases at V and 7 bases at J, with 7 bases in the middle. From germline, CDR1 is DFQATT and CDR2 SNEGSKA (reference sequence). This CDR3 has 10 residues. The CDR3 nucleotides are TGCAGTGCTATGCTGGGTGGCTACACCTTC. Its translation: CSAMLGGYTF.

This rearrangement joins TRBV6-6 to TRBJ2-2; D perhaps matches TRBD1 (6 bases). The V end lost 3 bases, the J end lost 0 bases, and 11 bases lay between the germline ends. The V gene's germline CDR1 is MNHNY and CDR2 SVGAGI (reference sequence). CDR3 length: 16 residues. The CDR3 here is CASSYGTPTNTGELFF. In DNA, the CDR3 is TGTGCCAGCAGTTATGGGACACCTACGAACACCGGGGAGCTGTTTTTT.